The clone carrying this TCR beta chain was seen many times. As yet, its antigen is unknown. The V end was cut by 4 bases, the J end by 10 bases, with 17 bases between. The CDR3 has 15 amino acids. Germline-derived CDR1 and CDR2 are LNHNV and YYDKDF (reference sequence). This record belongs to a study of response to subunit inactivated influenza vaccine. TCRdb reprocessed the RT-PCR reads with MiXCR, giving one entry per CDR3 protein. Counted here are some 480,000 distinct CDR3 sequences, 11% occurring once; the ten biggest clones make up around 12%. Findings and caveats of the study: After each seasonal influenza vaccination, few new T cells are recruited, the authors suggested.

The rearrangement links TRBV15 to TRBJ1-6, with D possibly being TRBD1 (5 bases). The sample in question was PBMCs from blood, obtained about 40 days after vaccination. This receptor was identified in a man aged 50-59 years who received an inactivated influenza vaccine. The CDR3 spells CATSTPWGKESPLHF. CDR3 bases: TGTGCCACCAGCACCCCCTGGGGCAAGGAGTCACCCCTCCACTTT.